Below, 32 T cell receptor beta chains from the same sample are listed, as sequenced in a study of T cell changes during pregnancy in multiple sclerosis. Data came from immunoSEQ multiplex PCR; TCRdb stores just in-frame clones and leaves some out. This sample has tens of thousands of clones, with 75% to 95% found just once. The specimen comprised peripheral blood, sampled in the second trimester of pregnancy. The origin of the receptors is a female donor with multiple sclerosis, enrolled in a pregnancy study.

The chain is built from TRBV7-9 and TRBJ1-1, with 10 bases that match TRBD1. The CDR3 totals 16 residues. CDR1 SEHNR and CDR2 FQNEAQ come from the germline V gene (reference sequence). With 3 bases clipped from V and 1 base from J, the junction kept 5 bases outside the gene matches. CDR3 in amino acids: CASSFYRDRGNTEAFF. The CDR3 DNA follows: TGTGCCAGCAGCTTTTACCGGGACAGGGGGAACACTGAAGCTTTCTTT.

There are a few counts of this clone. Compared with germline, one end of the junction differs, possibly owing to a read error. The J gene is TRBJ1-5, the V gene TRBV11-3, with D possibly TRBD1 on 5 matching bases. The CDR3 totals 11 residues. Germline CDR1 is SGHNT and CDR2 is YENEEA. CDR3 nucleotides: TGTGCCAGCAGCAGAGAGACAGACCAGCATTTC. Translated: CASSRETDQHF.

The CDR3, as DNA: TGTGCCAGCAGCTTGGGGACAGGGGGCGATCAGCCCCAGCATTTT. Translation gives CASSLGTGGDQPQHF. V usage is TRBV5-8 and J usage is TRBJ1-5, with 11 bases lining up with TRBD1. This CDR3 spans 15 amino acids. The trim removed 0 bases at V and 5 bases at J, leaving 1 base unmatched. Looked up from germline, CDR1 is SGHTS and CDR2 is YDEGEE.

J is TRBJ1-2 and V is TRBV4-2; D is possibly TRBD1 (5 bases). The CDR3 loop spans 15 amino acids. Germline loops: CDR1 LGHNA, CDR2 YNFKEQ. Deletions cut 4 bases from V and 2 bases from J, with 14 bases between. DNA of the CDR3: TGTGCCAGCAGCCGCGCACTACAGGAGAACTATGGCTACACCTTC. This sequence encodes CASSRALQENYGYTF.

V gene TRBV27 combines with J gene TRBJ2-1, with D possibly TRBD2 on 6 matching bases. The CDR3 extends over 15 amino acids. Germline V gene sequence: CDR1 MNHEY, CDR2 SMNVEV (reference sequence). Trimming pared 5 bases from V and 5 bases from J, leaving 16 bases between. In DNA, the CDR3 is TGTGCCAGCAGTCATAGGAGGGGTATGGACAATGAGCAGTTCTTC. It yields the protein CASSHRRGMDNEQFF.

The V and J genes are TRBV7-3 and TRBJ2-5; 9 nucleotides agree with TRBD2. The germline CDR1 and CDR2 sequences are SGHTA and FQGTGA. CDR3 length equals 19 residues. After removal of 1 base from V and 0 bases from J, the junction contained 12 bases not matched to a gene. CDR3 nucleotide sequence: TGTGCCAGCAGCTTAAAGCCCCACGGGCTAGCGGGGAACCAAGAGACCCAGTACTTC. It codes for CASSLKPHGLAGNQETQYF.

This clone was seen once. The V gene is TRBV5-6, the J gene TRBJ2-7; D ambiguous. This CDR3 contains 15 residues. CDR1 is SGHDT and CDR2 is YYEEEE in the germline V gene. V gave up 4 bases and J gave up 4 bases, with 18 bases separating them. The CDR3 here is CASSAPSVLSYEQYF. The CDR3, as DNA: TGTGCCAGCAGCGCCCCGTCAGTTTTGTCGTACGAGCAGTACTTC.

The CDR3 spells CASSLTGGGSEAFF. In DNA form, the CDR3 reads TGTGCCAGCAGCTTAACGGGGGGGGGATCTGAAGCTTTCTTT. V usage is TRBV7-3 and J usage is TRBJ1-1; the D gene is possibly TRBD1 (5 bases). This CDR3 is 14 amino acids long. V lost 0 bases and J lost 6, with 11 bases in between. The germline V gene encodes CDR1 SGHTA and CDR2 FQGTGA.

The sample holds one count of this clone. The J gene is TRBJ1-2, the V gene TRBV19; 7 bases fit TRBD1. Losses at the gene ends were 6 bases for V and 0 bases for J; bases not matched to a gene: 4. Germline CDR1 is LNHDA and CDR2 is SQIVND (reference sequence). CDR3 length: 14 amino acids. Written as DNA, the CDR3 is TGTGCCAGTAGCCACGGGACAGCTAACTATGGCTACACCTTC. This encodes CASSHGTANYGYTF.

The gene calls are TRBV30 and TRBJ2-7; D gene ambiguous. V dropped 0 bases and J dropped 0 bases, with 12 bases sitting between them. Germline CDR1 reads GTSNPN; CDR2 reads SVGIG (reference sequence). CDR3 length: 15 amino acids. The CDR3: CAWSVLSESSYEQYF. For the CDR3, the DNA is TGTGCCTGGAGTGTACTGAGCGAGAGCTCCTACGAGCAGTACTTC. The variable domain in full, completed from reference TRBV30 and TRBJ2-7, reads SQTIHQWPATLVQPVGSPLSLECTVEGTSNPNLYWYRQAAGRGLQLLFYSVGIGQISSEVPQNLSASRPQDRQFILSSKKLLLSDSGFYLCAWSVLSESSYEQYFGPGTRLTVT.

J is TRBJ1-2 and V is TRBV6-4; unclear D gene. The length of the CDR3 is 13 residues. The V gene lost 6 bases and the J gene lost 6 bases, with 14 bases spanning the gap. Per the germline V gene, CDR1 is MRHNA and CDR2 is SNTAGT. CDR3 sequence reads: CASRESGSNGYTF. The DNA for the CDR3 is TGTGCCAGCAGAGAATCAGGCAGTAATGGCTACACCTTC.

The chain recombines TRBV5-6 with TRBJ1-3; 8 nucleotides agree with TRBD1. With 1 base clipped from V and 2 bases from J, the junction kept 5 bases outside the gene matches. The CDR3 loop spans 16 amino acids. Germline V gene data show CDR1 as SGHDT and CDR2 as YYEEEE. CDR3 region: CASSLRQGATGNTIYF. The CDR3 DNA is TGTGCCAGCAGCTTGCGGCAGGGGGCCACTGGAAACACCATATATTTT. The entire variable domain, with the rest obtained from reference TRBV5-6 and TRBJ1-3, is as follows: DAGVTQSPTHLIKTRGQQVTLRCSPKSGHDTVSWYQQALGQGPQFIFQYYEEEERQRGNFPDRFSGHQFPNYSSELNVNALLLGDSALYLCASSLRQGATGNTIYFGEGSWLTVV.

CDR3 residues: CASAPDRVQTGELFF. CDR3 nucleotides: TGTGCTAGTGCCCCCGACAGGGTGCAGACCGGGGAGCTGTTTTTT. The V call is TRBV12-5, the J call TRBJ2-2, with TRBD1 matching over 7 bases. The V gene's germline CDR1 is LGHNT and CDR2 FRNRAP. The CDR3 runs 15 residues. The junction had 10 bases not matched to a gene; V was cut back by 7 bases and J by 5 bases.

This rearrangement joins TRBV18 to TRBJ1-1; no reliable D call. Germline V gene sequence: CDR1 KGHSH, CDR2 LQKENI. The CDR3 runs to 15 residues. V was clipped by 4 bases and J by 4 bases, with 16 bases between them. CDR3 region: CASSRAGVSGTEAFF. The DNA of the CDR3 is TGTGCCAGCTCACGTGCCGGGGTCTCAGGCACTGAAGCTTTCTTT.

This clone was recorded a few times. The chain is built from TRBV6-5 and TRBJ1-1; possibly TRBD1 for D (6 bases). V was cut by 4 bases and J by 6 bases, with 18 bases left in between. This CDR3 is built from 15 residues. CDR1 is MNHEY and CDR2 is SVGAGI in the germline V gene. The CDR3 DNA reads as TGTGCCAGCAGTTTAGATCATACAACAGGGTCTGAAGCTTTCTTT. Its translation is CASSLDHTTGSEAFF.

This chain joins TRBV30 and TRBJ2-5, with a weak D call TRBD2 (6 bases). This CDR3 is 13 amino acids long. Germline lookup yields CDR1 GTSNPN and CDR2 SVGIG (reference sequence). The V end lost 0 bases, the J end lost 5 bases, and 10 bases lay between the germline ends. The CDR3 spells CAWSVGRGETQYF. DNA for the CDR3: TGTGCCTGGAGTGTGGGCCGGGGGGAGACCCAGTACTTC.

The rearrangement uses TRBV7-2 and TRBJ2-1; a possible D gene is TRBD2 (6 bases). V lost 5 bases to trimming and J lost 6 bases, with 14 bases between them. This CDR3 comprises 14 residues. Germline V gene sequence: CDR1 SGHTA, CDR2 FQGNSA. For the CDR3, the DNA is TGTGCCAGCAGCCCCACCTCTAGCGCCAATGAGCAGTTCTTC. Translated: CASSPTSSANEQFF. The variable domain in full, with the rest retrieved from reference TRBV7-2 and TRBJ2-1, is GAGVSQSPSNKVTEKGKDVELRCDPISGHTALYWYRQSLGQGLEFLIYFQGNSAPDKSGLPSDRFSAERTGGSVSTLTIQRTQQEDSAVYLCASSPTSSANEQFFGPGTRLTVL.

The chain uses TRBV25-1 and TRBJ2-4; D perhaps matches TRBD2 (6 bases). Germline V gene lookup returns CDR1 MGHDK and CDR2 SYGVNS. V lost 6 bases, J lost 4 bases, and 13 bases lay in between. This CDR3 region has 14 residues. Written as DNA, the CDR3 is TGTGCCAGCAGCCCCACGGGGGTAAAAAACATTCAGTACTTC. This gives the protein CASSPTGVKNIQYF. The full variable domain, completed using reference TRBV25-1 and TRBJ2-4, is EADIYQTPRYLVIGTGKKITLECSQTMGHDKMYWYQQDPGMELHLIHYSYGVNSTEKGDLSSESTVSRIRTEHFPLTLESARPSHTSQYLCASSPTGVKNIQYFGAGTRLSVL.

This sequence joins TRBV7-2 and TRBJ2-7; 11 nucleotides align to TRBD2. CDR3 length: 16 amino acids. V lost 6 bases and J lost 4; bases outside the gene matches: 11. CDR1 and CDR2 (germline): SGHTA, FQGNSA. In DNA, the CDR3 is TGTGCCAGCAGATCTAGGCAGGCTAGCGGGGGGTACGAGCAGTACTTC. This sequence encodes CASRSRQASGGYEQYF.

This sequence joins TRBV5-6 and TRBJ2-1; 9 bases fit TRBD1. The CDR3 totals 13 residues. Trimming cost V 4 bases and J 7 bases; bases outside gene matches: 3. Germline V gene lookup returns CDR1 SGHDT and CDR2 YYEEEE. The CDR3 nucleotides read TGTGCCAGCAGCGGGACAGGGAGGAATGAGCAGTTCTTC. Translated: CASSGTGRNEQFF.

The rearrangement uses TRBV7-9 and TRBJ1-6; 7 positions match TRBD1. The CDR3 sequence is 18 residues long. CDR1 is SEHNR and CDR2 is FQNEAQ in the germline V gene (reference sequence). Germline trimming cut 2 bases from V and 5 bases from J; bases unmatched to any gene: 12. This CDR3 reads CASSLFVGTETHNSPLHF. In nucleotides, the CDR3 is TGTGCCAGCAGCTTATTTGTCGGGACAGAAACCCATAATTCACCCCTCCACTTT. The variable domain in full, completed from reference TRBV7-9 and TRBJ1-6, reads DTGVSQNPRHKITKRGQNVTFRCDPISEHNRLYWYRQTLGQGPEFLTYFQNEAQLEKSRLLSDRFSAERPKGSFSTLEIQRTEQGDSAMYLCASSLFVGTETHNSPLHFGNGTRLTVT.

The J gene is TRBJ1-6, the V gene TRBV5-1; D call uncertain. Germline assignment: CDR1 SGHRS and CDR2 YFSETQ. The CDR3 runs 16 residues. Between the trimmed V and J ends, which lost 0 bases and 8 bases, there was a span of 15 bases. CDR3 bases: TGCGCCAGCAGCTTGGTGGGCACCGGGGTGGATTCACCCCTCCACTTT. Amino acid sequence: CASSLVGTGVDSPLHF.

The gene calls are TRBV2 and TRBJ1-1; D might be TRBD1 (6 bases). The CDR3 is 15 amino acids. V lost 8 bases and J 3 bases, leaving 19 bases between the germline ends. Germline V gene sequence: CDR1 SNHLY, CDR2 FYNNEI. In DNA, the CDR3 is TGTGCCAGCTCCAGACAGGCGGCGAGGGACACTGAAGCTTTCTTT. This codes for CASSRQAARDTEAFF.

The chain is built from TRBV15 and TRBJ2-4; 10 bases are shared with TRBD1. Per germline, CDR1 LNHNV and CDR2 YYDKDF (reference sequence). V lost 8 bases and J lost 5; bases outside the gene matches: 6. The CDR3 contains 14 residues. CDR3 coding DNA: TGTGCCACCCGGGCGGGGACAGGGGAAAACATTCAGTACTTC. This encodes CATRAGTGENIQYF.

J is TRBJ2-3 and V is TRBV10-3; TRBD2 matches at 7 bases. V lost 8 bases and J lost 4; bases outside the gene matches: 6. There are 13 residues in the CDR3. Per the germline V gene, CDR1 is ENHRY and CDR2 is SYGVKD. The CDR3 spells CAISAGDSDTQYF. CDR3 in DNA: TGTGCCATCTCGGCGGGGGACTCAGATACGCAGTATTTT.

This rearrangement joins TRBV7-3 to TRBJ2-1, with a weak D call TRBD2 (7 bases). The germline V gene has CDR1 SGHTA and CDR2 FQGTGA. V was cut by 2 bases and J by 3 bases, with 20 bases left in between. This CDR3 region has 18 residues. This CDR3 is CASSLFGRRGGLYNEQFF. As DNA, the CDR3 is TGTGCCAGCAGCTTATTCGGGCGCCGCGGGGGCCTCTACAATGAGCAGTTCTTC. Full variable domain (outside the CDR3, taken from reference TRBV7-3 and TRBJ2-1): GAGVSQTPSNKVTEKGKYVELRCDPISGHTALYWYRQSLGQGPEFLIYFQGTGAADDSGLPNDRFFAVRPEGSVSTLKIQRTERGDSAVYLCASSLFGRRGGLYNEQFFGPGTRLTVL.

The chain employs TRBV18 and TRBJ2-5; the D gene is possibly TRBD2 (6 bases). V lost 3 bases and J 4 bases, leaving 12 bases between the germline ends. Germline V gene sequence: CDR1 KGHSH, CDR2 LQKENI. CDR3 length: 14 residues. For the CDR3, the DNA is TGTGCCAGCTCACCCGCGGGGTCAATAGAGACCCAGTACTTC. Protein sequence: CASSPAGSIETQYF.

The J gene is TRBJ1-6, the V gene TRBV5-6, with TRBD1 matching 7 bases. Germline V gene lookup returns CDR1 SGHDT and CDR2 YYEEEE. This CDR3 has 15 residues. V shed 5 bases, J shed 7 bases, and the junction held 9 bases outside the gene matches. The chain's CDR3 is CASRAPGQWNSPLHF. As DNA, the CDR3 is TGTGCCAGCAGAGCGCCGGGACAGTGGAATTCACCCCTCCACTTT. Looking up the rest from reference TRBV5-6 and TRBJ1-6 gives the full variable domain: DAGVTQSPTHLIKTRGQQVTLRCSPKSGHDTVSWYQQALGQGPQFIFQYYEEEERQRGNFPDRFSGHQFPNYSSELNVNALLLGDSALYLCASRAPGQWNSPLHFGNGTRLTVT.

The chain is built from TRBV6-5 and TRBJ2-1, with TRBD2 as a possible D gene (5 bases). Trimming removed 8 bases from V and 8 bases from J, with 10 bases in between. The germline V gene has CDR1 MNHEY and CDR2 SVGAGI. There are 11 residues in the CDR3. As DNA, the CDR3 is TGTGCCAGCCGGGAATTCGATGAGCAGTTCTTC. Translation: CASREFDEQFF.

The table lists this clone with a count of one. V usage is TRBV7-6 and J usage is TRBJ1-1, with D hard to call. Germline CDR1 and CDR2: SGHVS and FNYEAQ. Trimming took off 2 bases at V and 0 bases at J, with 7 bases between the two ends. The CDR3 is made up of 14 amino acids. In nucleotides, the CDR3 is TGTGCCAGCAGCTTAACAGTAATGAACACTGAAGCTTTCTTT. Translating it yields CASSLTVMNTEAFF.

V is TRBV30 and J is TRBJ1-4, with 7 bases lining up with TRBD1. This CDR3 is 15 amino acids long. V shed 3 bases and J 1 base; nucleotides not matched to a gene: 5. The germline gives CDR1 GTSNPN, CDR2 SVGIG (reference sequence). This CDR3 is CAWRGGRGTNEKLFF. CDR3 DNA: TGTGCCTGGAGAGGGGGCAGGGGAACTAATGAAAAACTGTTTTTT.

This sequence joins TRBV30 and TRBJ1-5; no firm D call. The germline V gene encodes CDR1 GTSNPN and CDR2 SVGIG (reference sequence). The V end was cut by 1 base, the J end by 3 bases, with 7 bases between. The CDR3 is 13 amino acids. CDR3 loop: CAWSGSTNQPQHF. DNA of the CDR3: TGTGCCTGGAGTGGAAGCACCAATCAGCCCCAGCATTTT.